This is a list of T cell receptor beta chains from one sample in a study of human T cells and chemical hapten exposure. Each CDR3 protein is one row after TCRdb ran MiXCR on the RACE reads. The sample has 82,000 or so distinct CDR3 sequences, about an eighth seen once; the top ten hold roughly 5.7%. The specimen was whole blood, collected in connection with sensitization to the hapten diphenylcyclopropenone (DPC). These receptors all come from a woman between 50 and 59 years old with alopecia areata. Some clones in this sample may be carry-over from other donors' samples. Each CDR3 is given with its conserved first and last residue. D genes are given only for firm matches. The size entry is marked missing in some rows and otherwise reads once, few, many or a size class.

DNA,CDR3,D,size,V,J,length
TGCAGCGTTTCAGTGACTATGAACACTGAAGCTTTCTTT,CSVSVTMNTEAFF,-,many,TRBV29-1,TRBJ1-1,13
TGCAGTGCTAAGCTACAGGGACTGTGGGAGCCCCAGCATTTT,CSAKLQGLWEPQHF,-,many,TRBV20-1,TRBJ1-5,14
TGTGCCTGGAGTCCAGACGGGACAGGGGGCGCCGGAGAGACCCAGTACTTC,CAWSPDGTGGAGETQYF,TRBD1,-,TRBV30,TRBJ2-5,17
TGTGCCAGCAGCGCGATCGAGGGAGAGACCCAGTACTTC,CASSAIEGETQYF,-,-,TRBV9,TRBJ2-5,13
TGTGCCAGCTCACCACCGACGGGGCGAGTTGAAGCTTTCTTT,CASSPPTGRVEAFF,-,many,TRBV18,TRBJ1-1,14
TGCGCCAGCAGCTGGAGACAGGGGTTCGAGCAGTACTTC,CASSWRQGFEQYF,TRBD1,many,TRBV5-1,TRBJ2-7,13
TGTGCCAGCAGTGTTGGTTGGGGCAGGGAAGGCTATGGCTACACCTTC,CASSVGWGREGYGYTF,-,-,TRBV2,TRBJ1-2,16
TGTGCCAGCAGCCGGGGGGAGAGAGAGCAGTACTTC,CASSRGEREQYF,-,-,TRBV3-1,TRBJ2-7,12
TGTGCCAGCAGAGAGGACAGGCCCCAAGAGACCCAGTACTTC,CASREDRPQETQYF,TRBD1,-,TRBV2,TRBJ2-5,14
TGTGCCAGCAGTGGGGACGGACGAAGCTATGGCTACACCTTC,CASSGDGRSYGYTF,-,-,TRBV12-3/TRBV12-4,TRBJ1-2,14
TGTGCCAGCAGTCCTCGGACAGGGGGATCGGGAAATCAGCCCCAGCATTTT,CASSPRTGGSGNQPQHF,TRBD1,once,TRBV12-3/TRBV12-4,TRBJ1-5,17
TGCAGTGCTAGAGATGGGAGTGAGCAGTTCTTC,CSARDGSEQFF,-,medium-sized,TRBV20-1,TRBJ2-1,11
TGTGCCAGCAGCGGTCCGGGACCGTTGAACACTGAAGCTTTCTTT,CASSGPGPLNTEAFF,-,few,TRBV6-6,TRBJ1-1,15
TGCAGTGCTAGGTTCGGGGATACGCAGTATTTT,CSARFGDTQYF,-,few,TRBV20-1,TRBJ2-3,11
TGTGCCAGCAGTCAAGGGACAGGGGAGATCGGGGAGCTGTTTTTT,CASSQGTGEIGELFF,TRBD1,few,TRBV6-6,TRBJ2-2,15
TGTGCCAGCAGCCAATATCTCCCCGGGCCCCAGCATTTT,CASSQYLPGPQHF,-,-,TRBV3-1,TRBJ1-5,13
TGCAGCGCTCGACAGGGGATCGACGAGCAGTACTTC,CSARQGIDEQYF,TRBD1,many,TRBV29-1,TRBJ2-7,12
TGCAGCGTTGAGTCGACAGGGTCAACAGATACGCAGTATTTT,CSVESTGSTDTQYF,TRBD1,many,TRBV29-1,TRBJ2-3,14
TGTGCCACCAGCGACGGGACAGGGAAGGCGGTGATCTCCGGGGAGCTGTTTTTT,CATSDGTGKAVISGELFF,TRBD1,few,TRBV24-1,TRBJ2-2,18
TGCGCCAGCAGGGGTTTGACCGGCAATGAGCAGTTCTTC,CASRGLTGNEQFF,-,many,TRBV10-2,TRBJ2-1,13
TGTGCCAGCAGCTTACTAATAGCGGGAGGGACGAACACCGGGGAGCTGTTTTTT,CASSLLIAGGTNTGELFF,TRBD2,many,TRBV7-6,TRBJ2-2,18
TGTGCCAGCAGTTTCCCAGGGAACACTGAAGCTTTCTTT,CASSFPGNTEAFF,-,many,TRBV6-6,TRBJ1-1,13
TGTGCCAGCAGCAATCAACCTAGCGGGACAATAGAGCAGTTCTTC,CASSNQPSGTIEQFF,TRBD2,many,TRBV7-6,TRBJ2-1,15
TGTGCCAGCCTCAGGGAATCCGGAAACACCATATATTTT,CASLRESGNTIYF,-,few,TRBV2,TRBJ1-3,13
TGCAGTGCTAGAGAAGGGACAGGGGGCCACGAGCAGTACTTC,CSAREGTGGHEQYF,TRBD1,few,TRBV20-1,TRBJ2-7,14
TGTGCCAGCAGCTTTCCTAGCGGGATCGATGAGCAGTTCTTC,CASSFPSGIDEQFF,TRBD2,few,TRBV7-6,TRBJ2-1,14
TGCAGCGTTGCCCCTAGCGGGAGTTACGAGCAGTACTTC,CSVAPSGSYEQYF,TRBD2,many,TRBV29-1,TRBJ2-7,13
TGTGCCAGCAGCGAGTTGGGGTTAGGAACGAGCACTGAAGCTTTCTTT,CASSELGLGTSTEAFF,-,-,TRBV9,TRBJ1-1,16
TGTGCCAGCAGTGAATCGACTAGCGGTACAGATACGCAGTATTTT,CASSESTSGTDTQYF,TRBD2,few,TRBV25-1,TRBJ2-3,15
TGTGCCAGCAGGGAGAAGACAGGCTTGAACACTGAAGCTTTCTTT,CASREKTGLNTEAFF,-,few,TRBV12-3/TRBV12-4,TRBJ1-1,15
TGTGCGTTGGGGGGGGGAGCCCTCTCCGATACGCAGTATTTT,CALGGGALSDTQYF,TRBD2,many,TRBV11-2,TRBJ2-3,14
TGTGCCAGCAGCTTTTACAGGGGGCCAGGAATGAACACTGAAGCTTTCTTT,CASSFYRGPGMNTEAFF,TRBD1,few,TRBV7-6,TRBJ1-1,17
TGCAGTGCTAGACGCCTAGCGGGAGCCGACGGGGAGCTGTTTTTT,CSARRLAGADGELFF,TRBD2,few,TRBV20-1,TRBJ2-2,15
TGCAGTGCTAGAGCCAGATACAATGAGCAGTTCTTC,CSARARYNEQFF,-,-,TRBV20-1,TRBJ2-1,12
TGTGCCAGCAGCTACGCCGGGACCAACTACGAGCAGTACTTC,CASSYAGTNYEQYF,-,-,TRBV6-6,TRBJ2-7,14
TGCGCCAGCACGACAGACCCCTCTGGGGCCAACGTCCTGACTTTC,CASTTDPSGANVLTF,-,many,TRBV5-1,TRBJ2-6,15
TGTGCCAGCAGCTTTTCCCCCGGGACTAGCGGTGTTGAGCAGTTCTTC,CASSFSPGTSGVEQFF,TRBD2,many,TRBV11-2,TRBJ2-1,16
TGTGCCAGCAGCCAAACAGGGGAGGATTCACCCCTCCACTTT,CASSQTGEDSPLHF,TRBD1,-,TRBV3-1,TRBJ1-6,14
TGCAGTGCTAGACTAGGGGCCAGTTCTGCTCGGCAGTTCTTC,CSARLGASSARQFF,-,many,TRBV20-1,TRBJ2-1,14
TGTGCCAGCAGCGGGGCAGGGAACCCTGGGGCCAACGTCCTGACTTTC,CASSGAGNPGANVLTF,-,few,TRBV5-5,TRBJ2-6,16
TGTGCCAGCAGCTTAGGCCCGGGCAGGATGCCCTACAATGAGCAGTTCTTC,CASSLGPGRMPYNEQFF,-,many,TRBV7-2,TRBJ2-1,17
TGTGCCAGCAGATCGAGGACAGTGTCAAACTATGGCTACACCTTC,CASRSRTVSNYGYTF,-,-,TRBV11-2,TRBJ1-2,15
TGTGCCAGCAGCCCCCGGACTAAGTACAATGAGCAGTTCTTC,CASSPRTKYNEQFF,-,many,TRBV7-2,TRBJ2-1,14
TGTGCCAGCAGTTGGCGGAGCTCTGGAAACACCATATATTTT,CASSWRSSGNTIYF,-,-,TRBV6-6,TRBJ1-3,14
TGTGCCAGCAGTGACGAAGGCGGGAGGTACAATGAGCAGTTCTTC,CASSDEGGRYNEQFF,TRBD2,-,TRBV6-4,TRBJ2-1,15
TGTGCCAGCAGCTTGCTGGGGGGCAGGGGTTATGGCTACACCTTC,CASSLLGGRGYGYTF,-,few,TRBV5-5,TRBJ1-2,15
TGTGCCAGCAGCGTAGTGCCGCAGGAACAAGCTTTCTTT,CASSVVPQEQAFF,-,few,TRBV9,TRBJ1-1,13
TGCGCCAGCTCCGACCAAAGCTCTGGAAACACCATATATTTT,CASSDQSSGNTIYF,-,many,TRBV5-1,TRBJ1-3,14
TGTGCCAGCAGCCCCTATCATGCGTCGGCGCAGTATTTT,CASSPYHASAQYF,-,-,TRBV14,TRBJ2-3,13
TGTGCCAGTAGTCCCGGGACCCACGGGGATGAGCAGTTCTTC,CASSPGTHGDEQFF,-,-,TRBV19,TRBJ2-1,14
TGTGCCAGCAGCCGGACTAGCGCCGGGGAGCTGTTTTTT,CASSRTSAGELFF,TRBD2,many,TRBV7-2,TRBJ2-2,13
TGCAGTGCCACTATACTGACAGGGGGTACCGGGGAGCTGTTTTTT,CSATILTGGTGELFF,TRBD1,-,TRBV20-1,TRBJ2-2,15
TGCAGTGCTATCGGACCAGGGGGCGAGTCACCCCTCCACTTT,CSAIGPGGESPLHF,TRBD1,few,TRBV20-1,TRBJ1-6,14
TGTGCCAGCAGCGAAGCGGGACTAGAAAACATTCAGTACTTC,CASSEAGLENIQYF,TRBD2,few,TRBV9,TRBJ2-4,14
TGTGCCAGCAGCTTCGACCCCAATGAGCAGTTCTTC,CASSFDPNEQFF,-,-,TRBV11-2,TRBJ2-1,12
TGTGCCAGCAGCCCCGCGCAAGCTTTCTTT,CASSPAQAFF,-,few,TRBV7-9,TRBJ1-1,10
TGCAGCGCTGACAGACAAGAGACCCAGTACTTC,CSADRQETQYF,-,few,TRBV29-1,TRBJ2-5,11